The present T cell receptor beta chain was sequenced within a study of early T cells in non-severe SARS-CoV-2 infection. This clonotype came up a few times. Each single cDNA molecule received a unique molecular identifier. MiXCR was run by TCRdb on the 5' RACE reads, yielding one entry per CDR3 protein. The sample consists of roughly 42,000 distinct CDR3 sequences, approximately 12% of them appearing once. The CDR3 extends over 14 amino acids. Germline V gives CDR1 MNHNY, CDR2 SVGAGI (reference sequence). V dropped 2 bases and J dropped 4 bases, with 9 bases sitting between them. The sequence was collected from an adult who was a healthcare worker with PCR-confirmed SARS-CoV-2 infection or an uninfected control (not recorded which). This chain joins TRBV6-6 and TRBJ1-5; D unclear. The sequenced sample was whole blood. The CDR3 sequence: CASSYAGKNQPQHF. CDR3 DNA sequence: TGTGCCAGCAGTTACGCGGGGAAGAATCAGCCCCAGCATTTT.